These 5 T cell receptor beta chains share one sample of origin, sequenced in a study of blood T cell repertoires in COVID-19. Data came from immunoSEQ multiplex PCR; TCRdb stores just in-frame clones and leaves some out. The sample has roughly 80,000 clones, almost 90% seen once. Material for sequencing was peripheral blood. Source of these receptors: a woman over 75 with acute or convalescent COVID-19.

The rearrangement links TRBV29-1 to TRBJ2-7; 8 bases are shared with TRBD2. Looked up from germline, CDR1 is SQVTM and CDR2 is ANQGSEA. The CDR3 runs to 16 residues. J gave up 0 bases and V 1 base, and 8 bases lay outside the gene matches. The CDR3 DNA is TGCAGCGTTGAAGGGGGTGTAGCGGGGAGCTCCTACGAGCAGTACTTC. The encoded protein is CSVEGGVAGSSYEQYF.

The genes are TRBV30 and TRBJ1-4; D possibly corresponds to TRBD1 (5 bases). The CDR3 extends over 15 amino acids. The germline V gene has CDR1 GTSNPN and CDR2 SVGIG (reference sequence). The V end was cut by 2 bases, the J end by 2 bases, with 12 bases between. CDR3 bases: TGTGCCTGGAGTAGGGGCAGGGATACTAATGAAAAACTGTTTTTT. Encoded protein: CAWSRGRDTNEKLFF.

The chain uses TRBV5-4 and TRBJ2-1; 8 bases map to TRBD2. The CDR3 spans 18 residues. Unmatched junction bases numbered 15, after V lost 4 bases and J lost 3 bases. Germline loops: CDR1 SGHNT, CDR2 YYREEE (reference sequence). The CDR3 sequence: CASSPGGGAGLNYNEQFF. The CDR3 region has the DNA TGTGCCAGCAGCCCCGGGGGGGGAGCTGGGCTGAACTACAATGAGCAGTTCTTC. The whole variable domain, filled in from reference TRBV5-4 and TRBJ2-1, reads ETGVTQSPTHLIKTRGQQVTLRCSSQSGHNTVSWYQQALGQGPQFIFQYYREEENGRGNFPPRFSGLQFPNYSSELNVNALELDDSALYLCASSPGGGAGLNYNEQFFGPGTRLTVL.

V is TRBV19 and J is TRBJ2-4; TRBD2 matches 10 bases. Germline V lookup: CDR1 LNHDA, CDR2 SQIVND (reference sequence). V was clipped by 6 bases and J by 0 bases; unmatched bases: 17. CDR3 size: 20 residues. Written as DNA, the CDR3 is TGTGCCAGTAGCAACGATGGACTAGCGGCAGCGCACCTAGCCAAAAACATTCAGTACTTC. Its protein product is CASSNDGLAAAHLAKNIQYF.

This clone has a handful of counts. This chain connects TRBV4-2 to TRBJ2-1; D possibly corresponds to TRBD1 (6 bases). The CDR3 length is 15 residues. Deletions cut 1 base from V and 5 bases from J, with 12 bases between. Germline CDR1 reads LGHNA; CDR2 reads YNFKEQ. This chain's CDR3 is CASSQAWDIDNEQFF. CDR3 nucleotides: TGTGCCAGCAGCCAAGCTTGGGACATTGACAATGAGCAGTTCTTC.